The 8 T cell receptor beta chains below were found in one sample sequenced in a study of blood T cell repertoires in COVID-19. The protocol was immunoSEQ multiplex PCR, while the TCRdb copy is restricted to in-frame clones and leaves out a portion. The data contain roughly 150,000 clones, around 83% of them singletons. Sequencing input: peripheral blood. The source is a woman aged 45 to 65 in a cohort sampled during active or convalescent COVID-19.

The chain employs TRBV11-2 and TRBJ2-3, with 11 bases identical to TRBD2. Per germline, CDR1 SGHAT and CDR2 FQNNGV. V lost 3 bases, J lost 6 bases, and 8 bases stayed unmatched. This CDR3 spans 16 amino acids. CDR3 coding DNA: TGTGCCAGCAGCTTGTTTAGCGGGGGGGCCGTGGATACGCAGTATTTT. Protein sequence: CASSLFSGGAVDTQYF.

The chain combines TRBV7-9 with TRBJ1-1, with D unclear. V was cut by 2 bases and J by 3 bases, with 7 bases left in between. Germline assignment: CDR1 SEHNR and CDR2 FQNEAQ (reference sequence). The CDR3 is 13 residues long. The CDR3 is CASSLLQHTEAFF. The CDR3, as DNA: TGTGCCAGCAGCTTACTACAGCACACTGAAGCTTTCTTT.

This chain links TRBV25-1 with TRBJ1-1; D remains ambiguous. V was cut by 5 bases and J by 4 bases, with 20 bases left in between. Germline-derived CDR1 and CDR2 are MGHDK and SYGVNS. The CDR3 totals 16 residues. The CDR3 nucleotides are TGTGCCAGCAGTATACCGGGAGGCGGCGCGGGCACTGAAGCTTTCTTT. Residues: CASSIPGGGAGTEAFF.

J is TRBJ1-6 and V is TRBV3-1 (or the pseudogene TRBV3-2); D is uncertain. Between the trimmed V and J ends, which lost 8 bases and 9 bases, there was a span of 20 bases. In germline, CDR1 is LGHDT, CDR2 YNNKEL (reference sequence). The CDR3 totals 15 residues. DNA for the CDR3: TGTGCCAGCTCTATTAAGGGCTGGGAGAGTTCACCCCTCCACTTT. Translating gives CASSIKGWESSPLHF.

The chain has TRBV30 and TRBJ2-7; a possible D gene is TRBD2 (5 bases). V dropped 0 bases and J dropped 6 bases, with 15 bases sitting between them. From germline, CDR1 is GTSNPN and CDR2 SVGIG (reference sequence). There are 14 residues in the CDR3. CDR3 residues: CAWSVMASGIEQYF. The CDR3 nucleotides read TGTGCCTGGAGTGTAATGGCCAGCGGAATCGAGCAGTACTTC.

This clone came up a few times. The chain is built from TRBV7-8 and TRBJ1-1; TRBD1 matches 11 bases. The V gene end was trimmed by 5 bases and the J gene end by 1 base; junction bases not matched to a gene: 3. This CDR3 region has 15 residues. Germline CDR1 is SGHVS and CDR2 is FQNEAQ. CDR3: CASSLGTGGNTEAFF. CDR3 DNA sequence: TGTGCCAGCAGCCTAGGGACAGGGGGGAACACTGAAGCTTTCTTT.

This CDR3 reads CASSKTEYNSPLHF. CDR3 nucleotide sequence: TGTGCCAGCAGCAAGACGGAGTATAATTCACCCCTCCACTTT. The chain joins TRBV6-5 to TRBJ1-6; D not certain. This CDR3 comprises 14 residues. Germline loops: CDR1 MNHEY, CDR2 SVGAGI. Trimming cost V 6 bases and J 4 bases, with 10 bases left between them.

The chain employs TRBV6-5 and TRBJ1-3, with TRBD1 matching over 10 bases. The CDR3 spans 15 residues. Germline CDR1 MNHEY, CDR2 SVGAGI. Unmatched junction bases numbered 6, after V lost 6 bases and J lost 4 bases. This CDR3 reads CASRAGQGGGNTIYF. CDR3 sequence (DNA): TGTGCCAGCAGGGCAGGACAGGGGGGAGGAAACACCATATATTTT.